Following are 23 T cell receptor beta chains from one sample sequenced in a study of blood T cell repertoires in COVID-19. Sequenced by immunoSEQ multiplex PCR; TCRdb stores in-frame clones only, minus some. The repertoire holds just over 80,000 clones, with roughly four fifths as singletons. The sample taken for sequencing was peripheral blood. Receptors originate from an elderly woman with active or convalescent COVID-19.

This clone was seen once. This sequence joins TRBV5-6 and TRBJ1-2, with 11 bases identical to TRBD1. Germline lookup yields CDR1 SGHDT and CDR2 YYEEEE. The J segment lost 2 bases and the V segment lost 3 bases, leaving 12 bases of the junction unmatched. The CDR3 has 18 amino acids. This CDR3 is CASSSLSGDRGINYGYTF. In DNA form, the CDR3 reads TGTGCCAGCAGCTCGTTATCTGGGGACAGGGGGATAAACTATGGCTACACCTTC.

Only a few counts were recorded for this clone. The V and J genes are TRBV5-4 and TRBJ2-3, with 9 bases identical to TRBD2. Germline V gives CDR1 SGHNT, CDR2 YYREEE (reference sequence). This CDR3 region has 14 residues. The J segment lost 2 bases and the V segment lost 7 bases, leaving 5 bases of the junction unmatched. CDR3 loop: CASRRGGATDTQYF. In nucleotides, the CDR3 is TGTGCCAGCCGGCGGGGGGGGGCCACAGATACGCAGTATTTT.

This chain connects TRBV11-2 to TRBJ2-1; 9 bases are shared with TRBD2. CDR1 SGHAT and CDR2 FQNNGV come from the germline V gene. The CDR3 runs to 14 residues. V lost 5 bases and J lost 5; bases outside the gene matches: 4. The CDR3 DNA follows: TGTGCCAGCAGCGTGACTAGCGGACACAATGAGCAGTTCTTC. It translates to CASSVTSGHNEQFF.

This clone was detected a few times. Written as DNA, the CDR3 is TGTGCCAGCACCCCGTATGGCTCCACAGATACGCAGTATTTT. Translation: CASTPYGSTDTQYF. V and J are TRBV6-2 or TRBV6-3 and TRBJ2-3, with D unclear. The length of the CDR3 is 14 residues. Germline V lookup: CDR1 MNHEY, CDR2 SVGEGT. Trimming cost V 7 bases and J 2 bases, with 13 bases left between them.

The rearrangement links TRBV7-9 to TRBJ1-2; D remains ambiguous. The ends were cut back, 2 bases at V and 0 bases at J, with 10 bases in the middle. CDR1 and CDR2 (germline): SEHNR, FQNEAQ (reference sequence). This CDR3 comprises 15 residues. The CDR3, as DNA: TGTGCCAGCAGCTTAAATACAGACACTAACTATGGCTACACCTTC. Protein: CASSLNTDTNYGYTF.

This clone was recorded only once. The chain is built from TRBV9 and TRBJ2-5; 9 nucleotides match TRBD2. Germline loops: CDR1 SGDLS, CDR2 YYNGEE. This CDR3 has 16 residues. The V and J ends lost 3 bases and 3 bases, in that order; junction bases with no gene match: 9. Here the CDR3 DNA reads TGTGCCAGCAGCGCTTCGACTAGCGGAAAAGAAGAGACCCAGTACTTC. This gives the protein CASSASTSGKEETQYF.

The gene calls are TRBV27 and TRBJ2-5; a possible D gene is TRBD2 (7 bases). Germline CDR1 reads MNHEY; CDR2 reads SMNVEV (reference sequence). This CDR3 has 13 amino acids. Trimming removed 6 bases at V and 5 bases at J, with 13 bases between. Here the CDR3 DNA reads TGTGCCAGCAGCAAGGGGGGGGTGGAGACCCAGTACTTC. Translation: CASSKGGVETQYF.

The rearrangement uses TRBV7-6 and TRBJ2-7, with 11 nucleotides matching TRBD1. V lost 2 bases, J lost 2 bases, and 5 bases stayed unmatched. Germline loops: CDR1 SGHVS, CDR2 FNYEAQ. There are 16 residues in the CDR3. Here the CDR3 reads CASSLQPGQGAYEQYF. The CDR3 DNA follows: TGTGCCAGCAGCTTACAACCGGGACAGGGGGCCTACGAGCAGTACTTC.

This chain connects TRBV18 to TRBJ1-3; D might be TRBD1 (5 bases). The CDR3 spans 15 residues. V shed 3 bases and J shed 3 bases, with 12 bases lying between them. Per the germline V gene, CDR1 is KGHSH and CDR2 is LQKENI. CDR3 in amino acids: CASSPAGRDGNTIYF. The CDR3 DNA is TGTGCCAGCTCACCGGCAGGGAGGGATGGAAACACCATATATTTT.

Written as DNA, the CDR3 is TGTGCTAGTGGTTGCGGAAAGGGAGACACTGAAGCTTTCTTT. The encoded protein is CASGCGKGDTEAFF. The chain combines TRBV12-5 with TRBJ1-1; D gene ambiguous. The germline CDR1 and CDR2 sequences are LGHNT and FRNRAP. The CDR3 loop spans 14 amino acids. Trimming shortened V by 4 bases and J by 3 bases, and 12 bases separated the two germline ends.

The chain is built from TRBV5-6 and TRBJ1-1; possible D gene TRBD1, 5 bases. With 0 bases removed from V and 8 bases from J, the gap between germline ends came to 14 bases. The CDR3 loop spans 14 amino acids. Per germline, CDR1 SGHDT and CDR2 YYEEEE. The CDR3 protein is CASSLGWQGLEAFF. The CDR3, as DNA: TGTGCCAGCAGCTTGGGTTGGCAGGGCCTAGAAGCTTTCTTT.

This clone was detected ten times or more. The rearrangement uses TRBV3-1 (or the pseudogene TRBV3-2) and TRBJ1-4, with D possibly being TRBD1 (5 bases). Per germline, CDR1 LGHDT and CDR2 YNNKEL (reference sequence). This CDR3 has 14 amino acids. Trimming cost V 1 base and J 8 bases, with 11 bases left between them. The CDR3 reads CASSQGRQGEKLFF. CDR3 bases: TGTGCCAGCAGCCAAGGCCGGCAGGGCGAAAAACTGTTTTTT.

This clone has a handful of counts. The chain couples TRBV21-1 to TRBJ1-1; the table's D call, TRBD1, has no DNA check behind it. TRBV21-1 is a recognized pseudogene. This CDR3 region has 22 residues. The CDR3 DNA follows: TGTGCCAGCAGCAAAGAAGAGGGAGGACAGGGTATTTCTCCACGGATGAACACTGAAGCTTTCTTT. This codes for CASSKEEGGQGISPRMNTEAFF.

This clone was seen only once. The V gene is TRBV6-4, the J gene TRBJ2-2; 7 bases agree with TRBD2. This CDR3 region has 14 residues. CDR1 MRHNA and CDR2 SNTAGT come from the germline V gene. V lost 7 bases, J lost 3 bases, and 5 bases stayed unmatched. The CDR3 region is CASKAGEYTGELFF. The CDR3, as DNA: TGTGCCAGCAAGGCGGGGGAGTACACCGGGGAGCTGTTTTTT.

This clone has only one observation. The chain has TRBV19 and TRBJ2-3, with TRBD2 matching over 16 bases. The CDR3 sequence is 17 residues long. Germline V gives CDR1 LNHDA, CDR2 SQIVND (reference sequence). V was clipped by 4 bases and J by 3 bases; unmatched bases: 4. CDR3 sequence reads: CASSTGLAGGQTDTQYF. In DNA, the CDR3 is TGTGCCAGTAGTACGGGACTAGCGGGGGGGCAAACAGATACGCAGTATTTT.

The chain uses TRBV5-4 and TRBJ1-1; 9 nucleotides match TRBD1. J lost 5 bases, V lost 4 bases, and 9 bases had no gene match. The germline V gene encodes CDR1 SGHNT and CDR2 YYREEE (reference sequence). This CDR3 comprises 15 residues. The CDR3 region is CASSTGGPRATEAFF. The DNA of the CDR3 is TGTGCCAGCAGCACAGGGGGCCCCAGGGCGACTGAAGCTTTCTTT.

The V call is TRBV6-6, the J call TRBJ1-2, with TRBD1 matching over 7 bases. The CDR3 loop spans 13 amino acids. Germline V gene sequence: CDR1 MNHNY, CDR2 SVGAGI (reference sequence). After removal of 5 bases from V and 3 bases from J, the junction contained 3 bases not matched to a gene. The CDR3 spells CASSHGTDYGYTF. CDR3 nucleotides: TGTGCCAGCAGTCACGGGACAGACTATGGCTACACCTTC.

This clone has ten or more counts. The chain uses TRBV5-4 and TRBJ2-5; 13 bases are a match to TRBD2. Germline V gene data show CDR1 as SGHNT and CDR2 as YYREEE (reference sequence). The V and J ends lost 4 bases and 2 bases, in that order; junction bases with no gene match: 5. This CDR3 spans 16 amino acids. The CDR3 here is CASSNRLAGGQETQYF. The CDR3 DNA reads TGTGCCAGCAGCAACAGACTAGCGGGGGGACAAGAGACCCAGTACTTC.

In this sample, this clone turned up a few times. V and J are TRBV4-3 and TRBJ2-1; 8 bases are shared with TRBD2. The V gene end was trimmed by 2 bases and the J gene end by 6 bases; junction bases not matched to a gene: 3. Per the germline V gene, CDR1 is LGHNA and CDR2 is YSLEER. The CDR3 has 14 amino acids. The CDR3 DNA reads TGCGCCAGCAGCCAAAAACTAGCGGTCAATGAGCAGTTCTTC. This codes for CASSQKLAVNEQFF.

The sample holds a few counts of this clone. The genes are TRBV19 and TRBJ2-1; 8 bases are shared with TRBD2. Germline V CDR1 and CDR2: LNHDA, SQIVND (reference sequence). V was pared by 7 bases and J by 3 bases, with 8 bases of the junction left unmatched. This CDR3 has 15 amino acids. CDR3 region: CASTSGSGIYNEQFF. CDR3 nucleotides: TGTGCCAGTACCAGTGGTAGCGGGATCTACAATGAGCAGTTCTTC.

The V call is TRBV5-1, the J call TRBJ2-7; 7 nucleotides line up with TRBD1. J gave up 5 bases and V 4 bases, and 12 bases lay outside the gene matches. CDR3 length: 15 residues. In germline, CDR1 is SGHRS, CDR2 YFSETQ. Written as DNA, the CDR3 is TGCGCCAGCAGCGGTCGACAGGGACAAGTCCACGAGCAGTACTTC. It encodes CASSGRQGQVHEQYF.

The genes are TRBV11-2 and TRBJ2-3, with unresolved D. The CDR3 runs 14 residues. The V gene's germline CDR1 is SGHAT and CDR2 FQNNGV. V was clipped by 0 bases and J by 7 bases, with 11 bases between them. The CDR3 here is CASSLDLSVHTQYF. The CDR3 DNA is TGTGCCAGCAGCTTAGATCTTAGTGTCCATACGCAGTATTTT.

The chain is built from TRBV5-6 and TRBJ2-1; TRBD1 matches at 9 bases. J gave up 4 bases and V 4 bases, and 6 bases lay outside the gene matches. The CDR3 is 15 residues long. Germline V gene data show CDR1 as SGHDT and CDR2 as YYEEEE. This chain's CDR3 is CASSTPGQGYNEQFF. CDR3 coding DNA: TGTGCCAGCAGCACGCCGGGACAGGGATACAATGAGCAGTTCTTC.